Shown below are 17 T cell receptor beta chains from a single sample sequenced in a study of spatial heterogeneity in lung cancer. TCRdb fed the 5' RACE reads into MiXCR, producing one record per CDR3 protein. The data contain fewer than 45,000 distinct CDR3 sequences, approximately 7% of them singletons. Time point of the sample: sample taken at primary tumor resection. The material sequenced was PBMCs, taken at surgery. These receptors all come from a female donor with early-stage non-small cell lung cancer.

The chain links TRBV7-9 to TRBJ1-5; TRBD1 matches at 7 bases. Unmatched junction bases numbered 11, after V lost 5 bases and J lost 4 bases. Germline V gives CDR1 SEHNR, CDR2 FQNEAQ (reference sequence). CDR3 length: 16 amino acids. The CDR3: CASSASTGSSNQPQHF. DNA of the CDR3: TGTGCCAGCAGCGCTTCGACAGGGAGCAGTAATCAGCCCCAGCATTTT.

This clonotype was seen at least ten times. This chain links TRBV3-1 with TRBJ1-1; 9 positions agree with TRBD1. The CDR3 runs 14 residues. Trimming took 6 bases from V and 5 from J; bases not matched to a gene: 7. CDR1 and CDR2 from the germline V gene are LGHDT and YNNKEL (reference sequence). CDR3 region: CASRPGQGGTEAFF. The DNA for the CDR3 is TGTGCCAGCAGGCCGGGACAGGGAGGAACTGAAGCTTTCTTT.

This clonotype was observed many times. This chain joins TRBV6-2 or TRBV6-3 and TRBJ1-4; D gene unclear. V was clipped by 6 bases and J by 0 bases, with 11 bases between them. Germline V gene sequence: CDR1 MNHEY, CDR2 SVGEGT. CDR3 length: 15 amino acids. The CDR3 nucleotides are TGTGCCAGCAGCGGAGAGGCGGCAACTAATGAAAAACTGTTTTTT. Protein sequence: CASSGEAATNEKLFF.

In its sample, this clonotype was seen many times. The chain employs TRBV6-5 and TRBJ2-7, with 10 bases aligning to TRBD1. The germline gives CDR1 MNHEY, CDR2 SVGAGI. The trim removed 4 bases at V and 5 bases at J, leaving 11 bases unmatched. The CDR3 covers 16 residues. As DNA, the CDR3 is TGTGCCAGCAGTTCCCCTTCGGGACAGGGGCGTCACGAGCAGTACTTC. As protein: CASSSPSGQGRHEQYF.

This clonotype was counted a few times. The CDR3, as DNA: TGTGCCAGCAGCGCTCTAGCGGAAGAGGGAGAGCAGTACTTC. As protein: CASSALAEEGEQYF. The rearrangement joins TRBV7-9 to TRBJ2-7; 7 bases are shared with TRBD2. This CDR3 comprises 14 residues. Per the germline V gene, CDR1 is SEHNR and CDR2 is FQNEAQ (reference sequence). V was pared by 5 bases and J by 7 bases, with 11 bases of the junction left unmatched.

There are many counts of this clonotype. The chain couples TRBV5-6 to TRBJ2-1; 8 bases align to TRBD1. CDR1 and CDR2 from the germline V gene are SGHDT and YYEEEE. CDR3 length: 12 residues. The trim removed 5 bases at V and 15 bases at J, leaving 10 bases unmatched. CDR3 amino acids: CASSWEGQGMFF. The CDR3, as DNA: TGTGCCAGCAGTTGGGAAGGACAGGGCATGTTCTTC. Full variable domain (missing parts from reference TRBV5-6 and TRBJ2-1): DAGVTQSPTHLIKTRGQQVTLRCSPKSGHDTVSWYQQALGQGPQFIFQYYEEEERQRGNFPDRFSGHQFPNYSSELNVNALLLGDSALYLCASSWEGQGMFFGPGTRLTVL.

In this sample, this clonotype turned up a few times. The rearrangement joins TRBV10-1 to TRBJ1-1; D unclear. This CDR3 has 13 amino acids. V lost 3 bases, J lost 1 base, and 6 bases lay in between. The germline CDR1 and CDR2 sequences are WNHNN and SYGVQD (reference sequence). The CDR3 coding sequence is TGCGCCAGCAGTGACAGCACGAACACTGAAGCTTTCTTT. Its protein product is CASSDSTNTEAFF.

Details on this clonotype: A single base separates this from a much larger clone, so it may be a read error. V and J are TRBV28 and TRBJ2-2; D possibly matches TRBD1 or TRBD2 (5 bases each). The germline V gene encodes CDR1 MDHEN and CDR2 SYDVKM. This CDR3 comprises 15 residues. This CDR3 reads CASRLGRAGTGELLF. The CDR3 DNA sequence: TGTGCCAGCAGACTGGGCAGGGCTGGCACCGGGGAGCTGTTATTT.

This clonotype was seen only a few times. V is TRBV27 and J is TRBJ1-1; TRBD1 is a possible D gene (6 bases). With 8 bases removed from V and 5 bases from J, the gap between germline ends came to 12 bases. The germline CDR1 and CDR2 sequences are MNHEY and SMNVEV (reference sequence). This CDR3 spans 12 amino acids. CDR3 sequence (DNA): TGTGCCAGCGCGACGAGGGGGACTGAAGCTTTCTTT. Its protein is CASATRGTEAFF.

This clonotype appeared many times. The J gene is TRBJ1-3, the V gene TRBV7-2, with 7 nucleotides matching TRBD1. Trimming removed 5 bases from V and 5 bases from J; junction bases left unmatched: 6. Germline V gene sequence: CDR1 SGHTA, CDR2 FQGNSA. The CDR3 is 14 amino acids. CDR3 sequence reads: CASSISTGRNTIYF. The CDR3, as DNA: TGTGCCAGCAGCATATCGACAGGGCGAAACACCATATATTTT.

This clonotype was seen repeatedly, ten times or more. The rearrangement uses TRBV25-1 and TRBJ2-3, with a tentative D call TRBD1 (5 bases). Germline values: CDR1 MGHDK, CDR2 SYGVNS. V was trimmed by 2 bases and J by 3 bases, leaving 6 bases between them. The CDR3 is 13 amino acids. CDR3 sequence (DNA): TGTGCCAGCAGTGAACAGGGAACAGATACGCAGTATTTT. Protein sequence: CASSEQGTDTQYF.

The CDR3 region is CASSLDWTLDTQYF. The CDR3, as DNA: TGTGCCAGCAGTTTAGATTGGACACTAGATACGCAGTATTTT. This chain joins TRBV12-3 or TRBV12-4 and TRBJ2-3, with D possibly TRBD1 on 5 matching bases. The CDR3 is 14 residues long. The ends were cut back, 1 base at V and 5 bases at J, with 10 bases in the middle.

This clonotype has at least ten counts. The chain links TRBV24-1 to TRBJ2-3; possibly TRBD2 for D (5 bases). Trimming removed 2 bases at V and 4 bases at J, with 12 bases between. The CDR3 is 15 amino acids. The germline CDR1 and CDR2 sequences are KGHDR and SFDVKD. As DNA, the CDR3 is TGTGCCACCAGTGATTCCCTAGCATCCGCAGATACGCAGTATTTT. Translated, it gives CATSDSLASADTQYF.

The chain carries TRBV7-2 and TRBJ1-1, with unresolved D. The CDR3 has 13 amino acids. The ends were cut back, 4 bases at V and 0 bases at J, with 6 bases in the middle. Germline lookup yields CDR1 SGHTA and CDR2 FQGNSA. The CDR3 is CASSSAVNTEAFF. The CDR3, as DNA: TGTGCCAGCAGCTCGGCGGTGAACACTGAAGCTTTCTTT.

This clonotype came up a few times. The chain couples TRBV20-1 to TRBJ2-7, with TRBD2 matching over 13 bases. V lost 6 bases to trimming and J lost 0 bases; unmatched junction nucleotides: 5. The germline CDR1 and CDR2 sequences are DFQATT and SNEGSKA (reference sequence). The CDR3 is made up of 15 amino acids. The CDR3 protein is CSAWRTSGSSYEQYF. The CDR3 DNA is TGCAGTGCATGGAGGACTAGCGGGAGCTCCTACGAGCAGTACTTC.

This clonotype appeared many times. V and J are TRBV28 and TRBJ1-2; TRBD1 is a possible D gene (5 bases). Germline lookup yields CDR1 MDHEN and CDR2 SYDVKM. V was trimmed by 6 bases and J by 2 bases, leaving 13 bases between them. There are 14 residues in the CDR3. The CDR3 DNA reads TGTGCCAGCAGAGAAGGGGCCCTAAACTATGGCTACACCTTC. Translating it yields CASREGALNYGYTF.

This clonotype was seen ten or more times. V and J are TRBV7-3 and TRBJ2-2; D gene unclear. The CDR3 extends over 13 amino acids. Looked up from germline, CDR1 is SGHTA and CDR2 is FQGTGA. Trimming left V 2 bases short and J 6 bases short, with 7 bases between. CDR3 coding DNA: TGTGCCAGCAGCTTATTCCTCTCCGGGGAGCTGTTTTTT. Amino acid sequence: CASSLFLSGELFF.